Sequencing of this TCR beta chain was carried out in a study of blood T cell repertoires in COVID-19. Overall study context: Italy, Spain and the United States were the sources of the convalescent and acute COVID-19 samples.

Repertoires were generated with immunoSEQ multiplex PCR, while TCRdb's copy carries only in-frame clones and drops some. This table holds around 400,000 clones, about 89% found once. The trim removed 6 bases at V and 0 bases at J, leaving 8 bases unmatched. The CDR3 is made up of 15 amino acids. Germline V gene lookup returns CDR1 MNHEY and CDR2 SVGAGI. This clonotype was sampled from an older woman with COVID-19, enrolled during active disease. The material sequenced was peripheral blood. The chain has TRBV6-5 and TRBJ2-7; TRBD1 matches at 7 bases. CDR3 sequence: CASSLHHRGSYEQYF. In DNA form, the CDR3 reads TGTGCCAGCAGCTTACATCACAGGGGCTCCTACGAGCAGTACTTC.